Listed below are T cell receptor beta chains from one sample, sequenced in a study of T cell repertoires in cytomegalovirus infection. TCRdb re-derived calls from the reads in MiXCR, one entry per CDR3 protein. The repertoire holds roughly 920,000 distinct CDR3 sequences, with around 32% as singletons. Their cognate antigens are unknown. The sample here was cultured CD8+ T cells from PBMCs, taken from culture after CMV antigen stimulation. Receptor source: a human donor in good health (CMV status not recorded). Some clones in this sample may be carry-over from other donors' samples. The CDR3 runs from the conserved cysteine through the conserved F or W. The D gene is left open where the match is weak. A row's size may be missing; if present it is once, few, many or a size class.

J | D | size | V | CDR3 | DNA
TRBJ1-2 | - | - | TRBV29-1 | CSAERGVEDYGYTF | TGCAGCGCCGAACGGGGGGTAGAGGACTATGGCTACACCTTC
TRBJ1-2 | TRBD1 | - | TRBV27 | CASSLDRGRSGYTF | TGTGCCAGCAGTTTAGACAGGGGGCGAAGTGGCTACACCTTC
TRBJ2-5 | TRBD1 | - | TRBV10-3 | CAISEAGQGAPQTQYF | TGTGCCATCAGTGAGGCGGGACAGGGGGCGCCTCAGACCCAGTACTTC
TRBJ1-3 | - | few | TRBV7-8 | CASSLVGSRNTIYF | TGTGCCAGCAGCTTAGTGGGTAGTAGAAACACCATATATTTT
TRBJ1-2 | TRBD1 | few | TRBV12-3/TRBV12-4 | CASSRSGPAGDSLRGYTF | TGTGCCAGCAGTCGCTCGGGTCCAGCCGGGGACAGTCTGAGGGGCTACACCTTC
TRBJ1-6 | TRBD1 | - | TRBV6-4 | CASSPAGGRSNSPLHF | TGTGCCAGCAGTCCAGCAGGGGGGAGATCGAATTCACCCCTCCACTTT
TRBJ2-3 | TRBD1 | - | TRBV9 | CASSVEGTGGPDTQYF | TGTGCCAGCAGCGTAGAAGGGACAGGGGGCCCAGATACGCAGTATTTT
TRBJ2-1 | TRBD1 | - | TRBV14 | CASSQWTGTYNEQFF | TGTGCCAGCAGCCAGTGGACAGGGACCTACAATGAGCAGTTCTTC
TRBJ1-5 | - | - | TRBV27 | CASSLGGLRRNQPQHF | TGTGCCAGCAGTTTAGGGGGGCTGAGGCGCAATCAGCCCCAGCATTTT
TRBJ1-1 | - | many | TRBV7-9 | CASSDRPHTEAFF | TGTGCCAGCAGCGACCGACCGCACACTGAAGCTTTCTTT
TRBJ2-2 | - | - | TRBV3-1 | CASSQEVGRNTGELFF | TGTGCCAGCAGCCAAGAAGTAGGGCGGAACACCGGGGAGCTGTTTTTT
TRBJ2-3 | TRBD1 | - | TRBV7-6 | CASRGTGGYDTQYF | TGTGCCAGCAGGGGGACAGGGGGTTACGATACGCAGTATTTT
TRBJ2-7 | - | few | TRBV10-3 | CAISAEGDREQYF | TGTGCCATCAGTGCCGAGGGGGATCGGGAGCAGTACTTC
TRBJ2-3 | - | few | TRBV6-5 | CASSYLQRPPDTQYF | TGTGCCAGCAGTTACTTGCAGAGACCGCCAGATACGCAGTATTTT
TRBJ1-2 | - | many | TRBV7-2 | CASSNTGPTYGYTF | TGTGCCAGCAGCAATACCGGGCCTACCTATGGCTACACCTTC
TRBJ2-1 | TRBD1 | - | TRBV6-1 | CASSEVGGGLSYNEQFF | TGTGCCAGCAGTGAAGTAGGGGGCGGGCTCTCCTACAATGAGCAGTTCTTC
TRBJ2-7 | - | - | TRBV7-9 | CASSSPGTGEQYF | TGTGCCAGCAGCTCCCCAGGGACCGGGGAGCAGTACTTC
TRBJ1-4 | - | few | TRBV6-5 | CASSYSAGWNEKLFF | TGTGCCAGCAGTTACTCAGCAGGGTGGAATGAAAAACTGTTTTTT
TRBJ1-5 | - | few | TRBV29-1 | CSVSGGGNQPQHF | TGCAGCGTCTCCGGGGGAGGCAATCAGCCCCAGCATTTT
TRBJ2-7 | - | - | TRBV5-6 | CASSLVPHYEQYF | TGTGCCAGCAGCTTGGTCCCCCACTACGAGCAGTACTTC
TRBJ2-3 | - | many | TRBV7-2 | CASSLVGTPTDTQYF | TGTGCCAGCAGCTTAGTTGGGACCCCCACAGATACGCAGTATTTT
TRBJ2-2 | - | few | TRBV14 | CASSQIYIDTGELFF | TGTGCCAGCAGCCAGATATATATCGACACCGGGGAGCTGTTTTTT
TRBJ2-2 | - | many | TRBV7-8 | CASTPMGGTNTGELFF | TGTGCCAGCACTCCGATGGGGGGTACGAACACCGGGGAGCTGTTTTTT
TRBJ2-3 | - | few | TRBV6-2/TRBV6-3 | CASSPELSADTQYF | TGTGCCAGCAGCCCCGAGTTGAGCGCAGATACGCAGTATTTT
TRBJ2-5 | - | many | TRBV7-8 | CASSLGRGYQETQYF | TGTGCCAGCAGCTTAGGCAGGGGATATCAAGAGACCCAGTACTTC
TRBJ1-4 | - | - | TRBV19 | CASSKVRRDEKLFF | TGTGCCAGTAGTAAGGTCAGGCGTGATGAAAAACTGTTTTTT
TRBJ1-1 | - | - | TRBV27 | CASRSGTPTEAFF | TGTGCCAGCAGATCCGGGACACCGACTGAAGCTTTCTTT
TRBJ1-3 | - | few | TRBV12-3/TRBV12-4 | CASSKASSGNTIYF | TGTGCCAGCAGTAAGGCGAGCTCTGGAAACACCATATATTTT
TRBJ1-5 | TRBD1 | few | TRBV15 | CATSSDDRGDQPQHF | TGTGCCACCAGCAGCGATGACAGGGGAGATCAGCCCCAGCATTTT
TRBJ1-2 | TRBD1 | few | TRBV19 | CASSVGTGDGYTF | TGTGCCAGTAGTGTCGGGACAGGAGACGGCTACACCTTC
TRBJ2-7 | - | - | TRBV29-1 | CSVEGVKANEQYF | TGCAGCGTTGAAGGAGTAAAAGCAAACGAGCAGTACTTC
TRBJ2-7 | - | few | TRBV6-1 | CASSLERRSYEQYF | TGTGCCAGCAGTTTGGAGAGGCGCTCCTACGAGCAGTACTTC
TRBJ2-6 | - | many | TRBV7-8 | CASSLVGKGFLHSGANVLTF | TGTGCCAGCAGCTTAGTGGGGAAAGGGTTTCTCCACTCTGGGGCCAACGTCCTGACTTTC
TRBJ1-4 | TRBD1 | few | TRBV28 | CASSPDRVIEKLFF | TGTGCCAGCAGTCCGGACAGGGTAATCGAAAAACTGTTTTTT
TRBJ2-3 | - | few | TRBV12-3/TRBV12-4 | CASSFLAPTDTQYF | TGTGCCAGCAGTTTTCTGGCCCCCACAGATACGCAGTATTTT
TRBJ2-1 | - | once | TRBV19 | CTSSSDSGSYNEQFF | TGTACCAGTAGTTCGGACTCCGGCTCCTACAATGAGCAGTTCTTC
TRBJ1-1 | - | - | TRBV20-1 | CSAPTPGVLNTEAFF | TGCAGTGCCCCAACCCCAGGGGTCCTTAACACTGAAGCTTTCTTT